Given below is one TCR beta chain in context. Its antigen is not identified. Expressed TCRB transcripts got sequenced, as all isolated RNA was reverse transcribed. Repertoires were generated with immunoSEQ multiplex PCR, while TCRdb's copy carries only in-frame clones and drops some. The sample comprises some 660,000 clones, around 15% of which are singletons, and just under 0.04% rests with the top ten. The data are from a study of beta chain features in type 1 diabetes. Whole-study context: Similarity in age, gender and cell yields was seen between patients and healthy donors.

Study outcomes and limitations: Type 1 diabetes patients had TCRB CDR3s that were shorter (moderately but significantly so) in all four CD4+ subsets.

V lost 4 bases and J lost 0; bases outside the gene matches: 5. This CDR3 is 16 amino acids long. CDR1 and CDR2 (germline): SEHNR, FQNEAQ (reference sequence). The chain has TRBV7-9 and TRBJ2-4, with 8 bases aligning to TRBD1. Sequencing input: naive CD4+ T cells from blood. The sequence was collected from a man aged 18-30 years with type 1 diabetes. The CDR3 sequence is CASSSGQGLAKNIQYF. CDR3 nucleotides: TGTGCCAGCAGCTCCGGACAGGGCCTAGCCAAAAACATTCAGTACTTC. The complete variable domain, with remaining parts taken from reference TRBV7-9 and TRBJ2-4, reads DTGVSQNPRHKITKRGQNVTFRCDPISEHNRLYWYRQTLGQGPEFLTYFQNEAQLEKSRLLSDRFSAERPKGSFSTLEIQRTEQGDSAMYLCASSSGQGLAKNIQYFGAGTRLSVL.